This T cell receptor (beta chain) stems from a study of T cells after somatic rescue of genetic block. V shed 0 bases, J shed 3 bases, and the junction held 12 bases outside the gene matches. This CDR3 contains 18 residues. CDR1 and CDR2 (germline): SGDLS, YYNGEE. Clones were sequenced by immunoSEQ multiplex PCR, and TCRdb holds only the in-frame ones, with some missing. The table lists tens of thousands of clones, 96% of them singletons. This chain joins TRBV9 and TRBJ1-2; 9 bases fit TRBD1. The receptor's source is a child younger than two. Sequenced material: peripheral blood mononuclear cells (PBMCs). In DNA form, the CDR3 reads TGTGCCAGCAGCGTAGGGGAGACCGGGACAGGGTACCACTATGGCTACACCTTC. Protein product: CASSVGETGTGYHYGYTF.